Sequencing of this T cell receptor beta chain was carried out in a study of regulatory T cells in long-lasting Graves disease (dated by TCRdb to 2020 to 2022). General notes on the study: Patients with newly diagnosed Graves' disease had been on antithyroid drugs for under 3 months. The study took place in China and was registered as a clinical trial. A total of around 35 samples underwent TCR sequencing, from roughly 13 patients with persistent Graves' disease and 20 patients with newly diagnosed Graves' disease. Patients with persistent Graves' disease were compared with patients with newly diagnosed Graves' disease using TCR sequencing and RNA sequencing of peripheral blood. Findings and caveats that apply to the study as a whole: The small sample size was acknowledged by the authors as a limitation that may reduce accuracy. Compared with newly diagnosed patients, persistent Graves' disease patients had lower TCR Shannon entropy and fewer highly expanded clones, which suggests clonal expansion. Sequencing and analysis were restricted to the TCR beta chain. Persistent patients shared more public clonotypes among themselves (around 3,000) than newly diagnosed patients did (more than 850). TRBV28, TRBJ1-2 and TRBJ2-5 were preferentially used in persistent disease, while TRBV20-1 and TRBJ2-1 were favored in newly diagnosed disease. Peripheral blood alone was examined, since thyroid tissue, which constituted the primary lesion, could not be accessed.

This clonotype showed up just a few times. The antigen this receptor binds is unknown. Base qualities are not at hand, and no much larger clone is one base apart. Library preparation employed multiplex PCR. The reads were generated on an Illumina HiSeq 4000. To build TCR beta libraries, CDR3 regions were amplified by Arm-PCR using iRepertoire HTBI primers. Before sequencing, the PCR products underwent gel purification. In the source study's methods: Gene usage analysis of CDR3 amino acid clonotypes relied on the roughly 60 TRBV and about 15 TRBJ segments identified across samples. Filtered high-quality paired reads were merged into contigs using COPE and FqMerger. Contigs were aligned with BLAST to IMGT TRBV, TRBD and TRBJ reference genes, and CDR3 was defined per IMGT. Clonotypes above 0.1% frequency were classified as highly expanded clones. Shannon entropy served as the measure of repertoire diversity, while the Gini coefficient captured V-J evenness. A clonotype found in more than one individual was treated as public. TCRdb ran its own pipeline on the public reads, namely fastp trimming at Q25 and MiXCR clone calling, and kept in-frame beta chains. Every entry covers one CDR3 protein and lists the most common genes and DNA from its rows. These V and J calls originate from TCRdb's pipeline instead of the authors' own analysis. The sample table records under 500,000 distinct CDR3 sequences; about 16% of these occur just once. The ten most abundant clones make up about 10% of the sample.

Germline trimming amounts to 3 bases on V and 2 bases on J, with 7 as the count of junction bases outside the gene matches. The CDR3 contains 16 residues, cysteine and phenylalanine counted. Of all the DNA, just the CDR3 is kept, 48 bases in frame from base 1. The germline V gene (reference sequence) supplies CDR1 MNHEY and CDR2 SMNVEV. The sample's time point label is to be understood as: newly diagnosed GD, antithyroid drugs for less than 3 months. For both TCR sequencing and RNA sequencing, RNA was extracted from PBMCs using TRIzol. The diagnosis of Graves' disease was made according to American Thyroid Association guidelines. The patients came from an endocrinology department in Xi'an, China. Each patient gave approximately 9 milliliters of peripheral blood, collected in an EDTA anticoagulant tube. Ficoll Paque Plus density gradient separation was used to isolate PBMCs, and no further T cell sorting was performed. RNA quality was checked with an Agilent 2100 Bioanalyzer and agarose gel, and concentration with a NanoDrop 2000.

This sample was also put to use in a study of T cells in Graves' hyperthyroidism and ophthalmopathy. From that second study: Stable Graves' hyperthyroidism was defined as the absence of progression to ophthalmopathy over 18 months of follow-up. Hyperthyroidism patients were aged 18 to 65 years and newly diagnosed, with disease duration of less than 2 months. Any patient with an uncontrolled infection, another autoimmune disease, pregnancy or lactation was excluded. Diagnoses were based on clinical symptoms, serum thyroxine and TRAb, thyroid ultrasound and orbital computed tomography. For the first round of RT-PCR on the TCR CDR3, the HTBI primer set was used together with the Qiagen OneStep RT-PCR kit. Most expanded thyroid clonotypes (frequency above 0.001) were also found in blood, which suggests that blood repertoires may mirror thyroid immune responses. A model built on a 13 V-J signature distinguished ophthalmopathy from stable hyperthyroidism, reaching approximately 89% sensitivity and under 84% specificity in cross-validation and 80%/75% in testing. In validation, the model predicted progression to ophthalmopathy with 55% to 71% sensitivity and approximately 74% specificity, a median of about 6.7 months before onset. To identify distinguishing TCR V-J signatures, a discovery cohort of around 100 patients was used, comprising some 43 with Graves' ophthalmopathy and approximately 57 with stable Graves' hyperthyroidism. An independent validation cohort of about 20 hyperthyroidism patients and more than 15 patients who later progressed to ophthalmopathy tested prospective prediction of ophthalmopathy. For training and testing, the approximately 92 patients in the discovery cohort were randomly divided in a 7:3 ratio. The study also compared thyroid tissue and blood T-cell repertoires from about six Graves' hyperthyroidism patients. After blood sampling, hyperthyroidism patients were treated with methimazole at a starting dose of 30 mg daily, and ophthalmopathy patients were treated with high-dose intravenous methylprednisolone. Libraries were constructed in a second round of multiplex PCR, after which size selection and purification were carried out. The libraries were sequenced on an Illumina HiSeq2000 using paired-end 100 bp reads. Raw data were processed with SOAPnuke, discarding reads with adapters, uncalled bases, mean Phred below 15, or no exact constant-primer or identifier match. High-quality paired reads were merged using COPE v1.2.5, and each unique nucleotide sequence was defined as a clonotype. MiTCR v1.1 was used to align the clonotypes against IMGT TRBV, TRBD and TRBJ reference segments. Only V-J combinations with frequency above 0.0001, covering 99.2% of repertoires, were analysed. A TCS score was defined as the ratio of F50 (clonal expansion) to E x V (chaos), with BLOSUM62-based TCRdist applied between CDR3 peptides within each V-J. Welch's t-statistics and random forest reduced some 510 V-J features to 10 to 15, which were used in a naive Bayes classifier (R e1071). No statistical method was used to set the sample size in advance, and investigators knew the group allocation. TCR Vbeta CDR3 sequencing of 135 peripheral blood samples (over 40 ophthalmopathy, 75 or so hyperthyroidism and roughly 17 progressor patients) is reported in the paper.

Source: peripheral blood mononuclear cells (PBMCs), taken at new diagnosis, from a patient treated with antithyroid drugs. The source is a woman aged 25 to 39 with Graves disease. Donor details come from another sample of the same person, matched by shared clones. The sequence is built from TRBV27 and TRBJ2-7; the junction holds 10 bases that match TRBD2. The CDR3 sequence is CASSFRALAGAYEQYF. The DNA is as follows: TGTGCCAGCAGTTTCCGGGCCCTAGCGGGAGCCTACGAGCAGTACTTC.